These T cell receptor beta chains were read from a single sample in a study of control samples from healthy donors and cancer patients. Using immunoSEQ multiplex PCR, the repertoire was profiled, and TCRdb retains in-frame clones only, with some absent. The profile covers roughly 86,000 clones, with around nine tenths appearing a single time and less than 4.5% taken by the ten largest. The sequenced sample consisted of blood. The receptors were gathered from a young woman in good health. Each CDR3 is given with its conserved first and last residue. Fields, in order: clone size, J gene, V gene, D gene, CDR3 DNA, CDR3 protein. D genes are given only for firm matches. Clone size is not always given. Where it is, it says once, few, many or a class for expanded clones.

>NA|TRBJ2-7|TRBV7-9|NA
TGTGCCAGCAGCTTCGAGGGGTCCTACTCCTACGAGCAGTACTTC
CASSFEGSYSYEQYF
>NA|TRBJ1-4|TRBV9|NA
TGTGCCAGCGCCGCCGCCGGGGGGGATGAAAAACTGTTTTTT
CASAAAGGDEKLFF
>NA|TRBJ1-2|TRBV4-1|TRBD1
TGCGCCAGCAGCCCCCGGACAGGGTACTATGGCTACACCTTC
CASSPRTGYYGYTF
>once|TRBJ2-1|TRBV27|NA
TGTGCCAGCAGTTTGGGACACCGAATAGGACAGTTCTTC
CASSLGHRIGQFF
>NA|TRBJ1-1|TRBV7-9|TRBD1
TGTGCCAGCAGTCGAACAGGGGGCACTGAAGCTTTCTTT
CASSRTGGTEAFF
>NA|TRBJ1-4|TRBV27|NA
TGTGCCAGCACAGATGCAACTAATGAAAAACTGTTTTTT
CASTDATNEKLFF
>NA|TRBJ2-7|TRBV9|NA
TGTGCCAGCAGCCCACACGACACCCGATCCGACGAGCAGTACTTC
CASSPHDTRSDEQYF
>NA|TRBJ2-7|TRBV7-9|TRBD2
TGTGCCAGCAGCTTAGAGGCTAGCGGGGGGGCCCCCGTGCAGTACTTC
CASSLEASGGAPVQYF
>few|TRBJ1-1|TRBV6-6|TRBD1
TGTGCCAGCAGTCACCTACAATTGACAGGGATCAGCACTGAAGCTTTCTTT
CASSHLQLTGISTEAFF
>NA|TRBJ1-6|TRBV6-4|NA
TGTGCCAGCACTCCGGGACACCCTAATTCACCCCTCCACTTT
CASTPGHPNSPLHF
>NA|TRBJ2-3|TRBV19|TRBD1
TGTGCCAGTAGTGCCCGACAGGGTCAGGGCACAGATACGCAGTATTTT
CASSARQGQGTDTQYF
>NA|TRBJ2-5|TRBV4-1|TRBD2
TGCGCCAGCAGCTTGCGGGGGGGCCCGGAGACCCAGTACTTC
CASSLRGGPETQYF
>NA|TRBJ1-1|TRBV12-3/TRBV12-4|NA
TGTGCCAGCTCCGACGATCTAGCGACTTTCTTT
CASSDDLATFF
>once|TRBJ2-5|TRBV4-2|NA
TGTGCCAGCAGCCAAGATATAGGGCAGGGGATACAAGAGACCCAGTACTTC
CASSQDIGQGIQETQYF
>NA|TRBJ2-1|TRBV5-1|TRBD2
TGCGCCAGCAGCTTGCGCGGGGGGGCTAAGGATGAGCAGTTCTTC
CASSLRGGAKDEQFF
>NA|TRBJ1-2|TRBV19|NA
TGTGCCAGTAGCCCCCAAGCGGGCAGTCGATTCTATGGCTACACCTTC
CASSPQAGSRFYGYTF
>NA|TRBJ1-1|TRBV9|TRBD1
TGTGCCAGCAGCCTCACAGGGGTGAACACTGAAGCTTTCTTT
CASSLTGVNTEAFF
>few|TRBJ2-5|TRBV12-3/TRBV12-4|TRBD1
TGTGCCAGCTCGACAGGGGGCTTGGAGACCCAGTACTTC
CASSTGGLETQYF
>NA|TRBJ2-4|TRBV5-4|NA
TGTGCCAGCAGCTCGGGACAACTCAAAAACATTCAGTACTTC
CASSSGQLKNIQYF
>once|TRBJ2-5|TRBV27|TRBD2
TGTGCCAGCAGCCGGGGGGGCCCAGAGACCCAGTACTTC
CASSRGGPETQYF
>NA|TRBJ2-7|TRBV4-2|TRBD1
TGTGCCAGCAGCGACCGGGACAGGGGCTACGAGCAGTACTTC
CASSDRDRGYEQYF
>NA|TRBJ2-7|TRBV5-5|NA
TGTGCCAGCAGCCACTCTTCCTCCTACGAGCAGTACTTC
CASSHSSSYEQYF
>NA|TRBJ1-1|TRBV6-5|TRBD1
TGTGCCAGCAGCGCTCCAGGGGGCCCTTATGAAGCTTTCTTT
CASSAPGGPYEAFF
>NA|TRBJ1-6|TRBV6-4|NA
TGTGCCAGCAGTGACTCCCCCGGGAATTCACCCCTCCACTTT
CASSDSPGNSPLHF
>NA|TRBJ2-7|TRBV18|NA
TGTGCCAGCTCATACGGACAAAAAGGAGGCGAGCAGTACTTC
CASSYGQKGGEQYF
>NA|TRBJ2-3|TRBV5-1|TRBD2
TGCGCCAGCAGCTCATTAGCGGGGGGTAGCACAGATACGCAGTATTTT
CASSSLAGGSTDTQYF
>NA|TRBJ1-1|TRBV7-3|NA
TGTGCCAGCAGCCGCGGGGCGGGGGGCACTGAAGCTTTCTTT
CASSRGAGGTEAFF
>NA|TRBJ1-1|TRBV27|NA
TGTGCCAGCAGTTTATACTCCAGGGCGAGAACTGAAGCTTTCTTT
CASSLYSRARTEAFF
>NA|TRBJ2-7|TRBV27|TRBD2
TGTGCCAGCAAATTGAACGCGGGGGGAACCTACGAGCAGTACTTC
CASKLNAGGTYEQYF
>NA|TRBJ1-5|TRBV4-1|NA
TGCGCCAGCAGTCCTACAGCTTTGGCGGGCAATCAGCCCCAGCATTTT
CASSPTALAGNQPQHF
>NA|TRBJ1-3|TRBV9|NA
TGTGCCAGCAGCGTAGGTCTCGGAGGGAACTCTGGAAACACCATATATTTT
CASSVGLGGNSGNTIYF
>NA|TRBJ2-1|TRBV19|NA
TGTGCCAGTAGTAGGGACGGTAACTCCTACAATGAGCAGTTCTTC
CASSRDGNSYNEQFF
>NA|TRBJ2-7|TRBV7-7|NA
TGTGCCAGCAGCTTAGGGCAGGGCATCTCCTACGAGCAGTACTTC
CASSLGQGISYEQYF
>NA|TRBJ2-1|TRBV6-5|NA
TGTGCCAGCAGTTACAGCGCCAAGCGATGGAATGAGCAGTTCTTC
CASSYSAKRWNEQFF
>NA|TRBJ1-1|TRBV9|NA
TGTGCCAGCAGCGAAACCCCCGGGAACACTGAAGCTTTCTTT
CASSETPGNTEAFF
>few|TRBJ1-4|TRBV15|NA
TGTGCCACCAGCAGGGCTTATAATGAAAAACTGTTTTTT
CATSRAYNEKLFF
>NA|TRBJ2-5|TRBV6-5|NA
TGTGCCAGCAGCCCACAGGGTTGGGAGACCCAGTACTTC
CASSPQGWETQYF
>NA|TRBJ2-2|TRBV7-6|NA
TGTGCCAGCAGCTTAGTCGCAGCGGGGAACACCGGGGAGCTGTTTTTT
CASSLVAAGNTGELFF